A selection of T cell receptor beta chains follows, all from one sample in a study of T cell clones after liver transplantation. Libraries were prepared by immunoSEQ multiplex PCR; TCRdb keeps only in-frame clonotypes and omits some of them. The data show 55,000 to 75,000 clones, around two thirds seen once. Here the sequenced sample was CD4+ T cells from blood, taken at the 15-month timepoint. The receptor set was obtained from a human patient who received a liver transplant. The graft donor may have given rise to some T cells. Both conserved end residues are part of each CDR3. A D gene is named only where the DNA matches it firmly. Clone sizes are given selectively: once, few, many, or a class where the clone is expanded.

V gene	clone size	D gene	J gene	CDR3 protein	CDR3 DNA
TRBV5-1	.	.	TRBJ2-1	CASSLGGVPYNEQFF	TGCGCCAGCAGCTTGGGCGGGGTCCCTTACAATGAGCAGTTCTTC
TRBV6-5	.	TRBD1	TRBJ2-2	CASTGTGMNTGELFF	TGTGCCAGCACGGGGACAGGGATGAACACCGGGGAGCTGTTTTTT
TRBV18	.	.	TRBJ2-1	CASSPPLRVLFNEQFF	TGTGCCAGCTCACCACCCCTGCGGGTGTTATTCAATGAGCAGTTCTTC
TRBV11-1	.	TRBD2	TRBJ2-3	CASLAGETQYF	TGTGCCAGCTTAGCGGGGGAGACGCAGTATTTT
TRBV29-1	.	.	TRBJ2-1	CSGWYNEQFF	TGCAGCGGCTGGTACAATGAGCAGTTCTTC
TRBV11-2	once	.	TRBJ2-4	CASSADINIQYF	TGTGCCAGCAGCGCGGACATTAACATTCAGTACTTC
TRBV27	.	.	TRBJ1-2	CASSLRGDPGWGYTF	TGTGCCAGCAGTTTAAGGGGGGACCCAGGGTGGGGCTACACCTTC
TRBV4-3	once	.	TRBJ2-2	CASSHAALTGELFF	TGCGCCAGCAGCCATGCGGCCCTCACCGGGGAGCTGTTTTTT
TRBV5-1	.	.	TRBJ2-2	CASSLELSGTGELFF	TGCGCCAGCAGCTTGGAGCTCTCGGGCACCGGGGAGCTGTTTTTT
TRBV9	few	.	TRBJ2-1	CASSVGTLGRNEQFF	TGTGCCAGCAGCGTAGGGACGCTAGGTCGCAATGAGCAGTTCTTC
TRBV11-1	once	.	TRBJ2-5	CASSPNVETQYF	TGTGCCAGCAGCCCAAACGTCGAGACCCAGTACTTC
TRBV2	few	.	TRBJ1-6	CASRDLTGGNSPLHF	TGTGCCAGCAGAGATCTGACAGGAGGGAATTCACCCCTCCACTTT
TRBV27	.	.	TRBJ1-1	CASSFEGRGNTEAFF	TGTGCCAGCAGTTTTGAGGGCAGGGGGAACACTGAAGCTTTCTTT
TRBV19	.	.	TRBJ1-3	CASSLLPRATSGNTIYF	TGTGCCAGTAGTCTGCTCCCCCGGGCCACCTCTGGAAACACCATATATTTT
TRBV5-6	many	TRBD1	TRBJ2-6	CASSAGTAGANVLTF	TGTGCCAGCAGCGCCGGGACAGCTGGGGCCAACGTCCTGACTTTC
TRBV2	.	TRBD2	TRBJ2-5	CASSSGLAGKLQETQYF	TGTGCCAGCAGTTCGGGACTAGCGGGAAAGCTCCAAGAGACCCAGTACTTC
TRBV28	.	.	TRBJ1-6	CASRLQGSLAPLHF	TGTGCCAGCAGGTTACAGGGTAGTCTTGCACCCCTCCACTTT
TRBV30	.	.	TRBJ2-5	CAWSVGMVSTGTQYF	TGTGCCTGGAGTGTAGGGATGGTATCCACTGGGACCCAGTACTTC
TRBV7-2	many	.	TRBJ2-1	CASSLGNSGNEQFF	TGTGCCAGCAGCTTAGGAAATAGCGGTAATGAGCAGTTCTTC
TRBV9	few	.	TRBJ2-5	CASSASGAGPGETQYF	TGTGCCAGCAGCGCCTCAGGGGCAGGGCCAGGGGAGACCCAGTACTTC
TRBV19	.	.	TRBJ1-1	CASSPQGSLEAFF	TGTGCCAGTAGTCCACAGGGATCCCTTGAAGCTTTCTTT
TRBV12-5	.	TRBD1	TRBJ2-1	CASGTLDRGLLNEQFF	TGTGCTAGTGGCACACTCGACAGGGGATTGCTCAATGAGCAGTTCTTC
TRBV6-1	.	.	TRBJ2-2	CASSETGTGELFF	TGTGCCAGCAGTGAAACGGGCACCGGGGAGCTGTTTTTT
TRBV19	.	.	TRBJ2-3	CASSPRPGFADTQYF	TGTGCCAGTAGTCCTCGACCAGGGTTCGCAGATACGCAGTATTTT
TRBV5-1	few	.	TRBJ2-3	CASSFFPLSQVGTDTQYF	TGCGCCAGCAGCTTCTTCCCCCTGTCACAGGTCGGCACAGATACGCAGTATTTT
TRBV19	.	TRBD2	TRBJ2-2	CASTASGRAYTGELFF	TGTGCCAGTACGGCTAGCGGGAGGGCCTACACCGGGGAGCTGTTTTTT
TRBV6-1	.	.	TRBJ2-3	CASREMVGADTQYF	TGTGCCAGCAGGGAAATGGTGGGAGCAGATACGCAGTATTTT
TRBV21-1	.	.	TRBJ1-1	CASSKLRTLRNTEAFF	TGTGCCAGCAGCAAATTAAGGACTCTCAGGAACACTGAAGCTTTCTTT
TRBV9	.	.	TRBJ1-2	CASSAPFIGGSYTF	TGTGCCAGCAGCGCGCCCTTCATTGGGGGGTCCTACACCTTC
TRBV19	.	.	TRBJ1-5	CASSSQGNQPQHF	TGTGCCAGTAGTAGCCAGGGCAATCAGCCCCAGCATTTT
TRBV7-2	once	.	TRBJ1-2	CASSRADRPPSYGYTF	TGTGCCAGCAGCAGAGCCGACAGACCCCCCTCCTATGGCTACACCTTC
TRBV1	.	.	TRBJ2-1	CTSSQSGPHNEQFF	TGCACCAGCAGCCAAAGTGGGCCCCACAATGAGCAGTTCTTC
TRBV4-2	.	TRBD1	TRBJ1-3	CASSQEGLRQGSLGNTIYF	TGTGCCAGCAGCCAAGAAGGTCTGAGACAGGGATCTTTAGGAAACACCATATATTTT
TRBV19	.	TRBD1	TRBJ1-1	CASSQDRATEAFF	TGTGCCAGTAGCCAGGACAGGGCCACTGAAGCTTTCTTT
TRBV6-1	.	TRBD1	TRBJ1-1	CASSGSATGGQAFF	TGTGCCAGCAGTGGATCCGCGACAGGGGGACAAGCTTTCTTT
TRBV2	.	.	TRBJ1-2	CASSEDYGYTF	TGTGCCAGCAGTGAAGACTATGGCTACACCTTC
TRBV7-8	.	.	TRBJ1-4	CASSSPDLQETTNEKLFF	TGTGCCAGCAGCTCCCCCGATCTACAGGAGACAACTAATGAAAAACTGTTTTTT
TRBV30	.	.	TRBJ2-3	CAWRSSADTQYF	TGTGCCTGGAGGAGTAGCGCAGATACGCAGTATTTT
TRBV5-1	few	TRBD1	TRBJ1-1	CASSLSGQGPTEAFF	TGCGCCAGCAGCTTATCAGGACAGGGTCCCACTGAAGCTTTCTTT
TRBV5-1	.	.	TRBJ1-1	CASSLNHRKDTEAFF	TGCGCCAGCAGCTTGAATCACAGGAAGGACACTGAAGCTTTCTTT
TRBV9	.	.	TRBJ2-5	CASSVGTSQETQYF	TGTGCCAGCAGCGTAGGGACTTCTCAAGAGACCCAGTACTTC
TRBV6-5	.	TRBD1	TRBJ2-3	CASSYAGTGRTDTQYF	TGTGCCAGCAGTTACGCGGGGACAGGGCGCACAGATACGCAGTATTTT
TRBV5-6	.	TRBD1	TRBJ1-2	CASDTGTGNYGYTF	TGTGCCAGCGATACCGGGACAGGGAACTATGGCTACACCTTC
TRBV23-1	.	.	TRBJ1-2	CASSQCSRRVHYGYTF	TGCGCCAGCAGTCAATGTTCCAGGAGGGTCCACTATGGCTACACCTTC
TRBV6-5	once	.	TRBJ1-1	CASSYYSVGDTEAFF	TGTGCCAGCAGTTACTATAGCGTGGGTGACACTGAAGCTTTCTTT
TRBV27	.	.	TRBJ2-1	CASSLDREAYNEQFF	TGTGCCAGCAGTTTAGACAGGGAGGCCTACAATGAGCAGTTCTTC
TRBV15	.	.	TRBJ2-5	CATSRDRGETQYF	TGTGCCACCAGCAGAGACCGGGGGGAGACCCAGTACTTC
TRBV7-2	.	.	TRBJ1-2	CASSTNSYGYTF	TGTGCCAGCAGCACGAACTCCTATGGCTACACCTTC
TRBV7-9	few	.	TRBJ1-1	CASSLQGSIEAFF	TGTGCCAGCAGCTTACAGGGGAGTATTGAAGCTTTCTTT